One T cell receptor beta chain is described in this entry. Antigen specificity is unknown. The PCR made use of 60 Vbeta and 13 Jbeta primers. Profiled with immunoSEQ multiplex PCR; TCRdb holds only in-frame clones, not every one. The table records roughly 99,000 clones, 74% of them present only once. Germline assignment: CDR1 MGHRA and CDR2 YSYEKL. With 1 base clipped from V and 2 bases from J, the junction kept 9 bases outside the gene matches. The CDR3 runs to 17 residues. This sample was taken from a study of cytomegalovirus exposure and HLA in healthy donors. The study's findings and limits: Sequencing probably produced one cluster of sequence variants that were highly shared. Reportedly, a later analysis found an Asian-associated ancestry cluster had fewer N-insertions than the approximately 700-donor mean.

The receptor's source is a woman aged 40 to 49 in good health and CMV-seropositive. What was sequenced was PBMCs. The gene calls are TRBV4-1 and TRBJ2-5; 8 bases align to TRBD1. In DNA form, the CDR3 reads TGCGCCAGCAGCCAAGCGGCGGGGAGACAGGGGCAAGAGACCCAGTACTTC. As protein: CASSQAAGRQGQETQYF.